This TCR beta chain originates from a study of T cell responses to AZD1222 COVID-19 vaccine. Study outcomes and limitations: Donors, mostly white British, included more females; clonal diversity was possibly underestimated. In all cases, repertoires were sampled only after the peak T cell response. The span of vaccine-associated CD4 TCRs extended across spike, with dominance at 160-218 and 743-854.

Germline loops: CDR1 KGHSH, CDR2 LQKENI. CDR3 length equals 14 residues. Deletions cut 3 bases from V and 4 bases from J, with 13 bases between. This clone was observed once. The target antigen is unknown. Some clones are missing from TCRdb's copy, which holds only in-frame ones; the method was immunoSEQ multiplex PCR. The sample lists about 150,000 clones; 88% were seen once. This sequence joins TRBV18 and TRBJ2-7; D gene ambiguous. The origin of this receptor is an adult in good health. This material consisted of peripheral blood, taken on day 0 of AZD1222 vaccination. The CDR3, as DNA: TGTGCCAGCTCACCCCGGGTTCTCACGTACGAGCAGTACTTC. Amino acids: CASSPRVLTYEQYF.